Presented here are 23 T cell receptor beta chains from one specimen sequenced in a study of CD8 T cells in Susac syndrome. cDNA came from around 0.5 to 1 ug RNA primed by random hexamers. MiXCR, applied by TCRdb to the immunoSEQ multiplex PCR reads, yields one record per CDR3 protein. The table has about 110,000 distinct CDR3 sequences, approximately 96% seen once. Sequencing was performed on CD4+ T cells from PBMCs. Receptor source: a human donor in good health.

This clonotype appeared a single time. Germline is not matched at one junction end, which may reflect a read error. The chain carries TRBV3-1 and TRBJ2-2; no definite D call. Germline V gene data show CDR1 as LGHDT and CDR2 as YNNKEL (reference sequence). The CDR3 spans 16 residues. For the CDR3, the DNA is TGTGCCAGCAGCCCTTTTGGGCAGGCCTACACCGGGCAGCTGTTTTTT. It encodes CASSPFGQAYTGQLFF.

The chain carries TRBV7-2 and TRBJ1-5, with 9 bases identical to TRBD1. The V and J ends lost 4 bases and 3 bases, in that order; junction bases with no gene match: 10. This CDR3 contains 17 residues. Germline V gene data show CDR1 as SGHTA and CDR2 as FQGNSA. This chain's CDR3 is CASSSTIDRGANQPQHF. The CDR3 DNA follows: TGTGCCAGCAGCTCGACAATCGACAGGGGGGCCAATCAGCCCCAGCATTTT.

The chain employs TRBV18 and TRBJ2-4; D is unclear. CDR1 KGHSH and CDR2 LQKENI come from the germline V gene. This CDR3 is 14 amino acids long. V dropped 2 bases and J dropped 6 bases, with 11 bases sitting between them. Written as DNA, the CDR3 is TGTGCCAGCTCACCAGGCCAGCCGGGAAACATTCAGTACTTC. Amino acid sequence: CASSPGQPGNIQYF.

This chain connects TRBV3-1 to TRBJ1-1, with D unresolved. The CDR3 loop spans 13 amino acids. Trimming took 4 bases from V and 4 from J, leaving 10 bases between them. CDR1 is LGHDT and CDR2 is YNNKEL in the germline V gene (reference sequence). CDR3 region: CASSPMQTTEAFF. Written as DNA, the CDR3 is TGTGCCAGCAGCCCGATGCAGACCACTGAAGCTTTCTTT.

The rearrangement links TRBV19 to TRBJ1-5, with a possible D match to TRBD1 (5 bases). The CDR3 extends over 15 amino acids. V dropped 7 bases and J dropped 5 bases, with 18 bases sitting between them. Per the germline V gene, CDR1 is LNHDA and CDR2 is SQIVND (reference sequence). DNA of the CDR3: TGTGCCAGTAATGGGGTGGAGTTGGGGGATCAGCCCCAGCATTTT. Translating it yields CASNGVELGDQPQHF. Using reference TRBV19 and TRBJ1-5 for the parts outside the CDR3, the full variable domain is DGGITQSPKYLFRKEGQNVTLSCEQNLNHDAMYWYRQDPGQGLRLIYYSQIVNDFQKGDIAEGYSVSREKKESFPLTVTSAQKNPTAFYLCASNGVELGDQPQHFGDGTRLSIL.

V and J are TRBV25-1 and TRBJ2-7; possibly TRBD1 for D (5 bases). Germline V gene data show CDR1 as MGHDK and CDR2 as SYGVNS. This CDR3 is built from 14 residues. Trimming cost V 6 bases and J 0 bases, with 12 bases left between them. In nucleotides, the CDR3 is TGTGCCAGCAGAGGGGCGATCAGCTCCTACGAGCAGTACTTC. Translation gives CASRGAISSYEQYF.

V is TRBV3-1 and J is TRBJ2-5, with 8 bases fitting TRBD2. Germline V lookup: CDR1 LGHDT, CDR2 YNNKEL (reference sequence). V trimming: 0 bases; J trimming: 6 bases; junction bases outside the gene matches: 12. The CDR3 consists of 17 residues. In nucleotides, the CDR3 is TGTGCCAGCAGCCAAGATTGGAGCGGGGGACCCCCGAAGACCCAGTACTTC. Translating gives CASSQDWSGGPPKTQYF.

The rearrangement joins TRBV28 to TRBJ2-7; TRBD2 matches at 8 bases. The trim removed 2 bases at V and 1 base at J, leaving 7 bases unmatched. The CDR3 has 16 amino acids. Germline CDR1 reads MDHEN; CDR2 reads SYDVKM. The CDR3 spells CASSLNWASGSYEQYF. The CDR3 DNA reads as TGTGCCAGCAGTTTAAATTGGGCTAGCGGGTCCTACGAGCAGTACTTC.

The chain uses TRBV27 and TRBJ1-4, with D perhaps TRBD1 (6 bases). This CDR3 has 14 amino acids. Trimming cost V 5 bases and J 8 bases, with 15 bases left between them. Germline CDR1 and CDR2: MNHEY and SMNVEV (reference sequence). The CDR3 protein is CASSLTGLVEKLFF. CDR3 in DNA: TGTGCCAGCAGTCTAACAGGGTTGGTGGAAAAACTGTTTTTT.

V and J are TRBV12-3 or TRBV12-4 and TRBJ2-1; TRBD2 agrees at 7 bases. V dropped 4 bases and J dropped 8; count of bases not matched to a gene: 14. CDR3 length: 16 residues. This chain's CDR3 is CASSSRTSMSLDEQFF. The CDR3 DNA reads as TGTGCCAGCAGTTCCCGGACTAGTATGAGCCTCGATGAGCAGTTCTTC.

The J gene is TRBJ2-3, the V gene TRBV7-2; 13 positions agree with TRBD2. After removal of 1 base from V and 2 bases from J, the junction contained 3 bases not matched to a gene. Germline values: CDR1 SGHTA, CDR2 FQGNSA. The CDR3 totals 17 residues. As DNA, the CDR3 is TGTGCCAGCAGCTTAGAGGGACTAGCGGGGCCCACAGATACGCAGTATTTT. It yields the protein CASSLEGLAGPTDTQYF.

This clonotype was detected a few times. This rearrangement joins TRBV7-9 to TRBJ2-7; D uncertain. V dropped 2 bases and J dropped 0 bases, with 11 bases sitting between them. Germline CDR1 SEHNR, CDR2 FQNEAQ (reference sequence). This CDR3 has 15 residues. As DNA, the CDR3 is TGTGCCAGCAGCTTACGGACGGGCGACTCCTACGAGCAGTACTTC. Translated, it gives CASSLRTGDSYEQYF.

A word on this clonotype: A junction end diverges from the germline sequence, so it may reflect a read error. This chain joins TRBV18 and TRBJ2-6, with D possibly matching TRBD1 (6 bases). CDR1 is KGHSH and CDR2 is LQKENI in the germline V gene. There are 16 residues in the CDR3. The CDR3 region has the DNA TGTGCCAGCCCACCACAGACAGGCTCTGGGGCCAACGTCCTGACTTTC. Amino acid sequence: CASPPQTGSGANVLTF.

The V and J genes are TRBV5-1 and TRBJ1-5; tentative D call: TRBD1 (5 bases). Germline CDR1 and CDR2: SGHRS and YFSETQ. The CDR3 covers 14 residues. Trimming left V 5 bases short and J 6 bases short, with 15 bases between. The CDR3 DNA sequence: TGCGCCAGCAGTTCCGGGACCCGGGGTCAGCCCCAGCATTTT. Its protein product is CASSSGTRGQPQHF.

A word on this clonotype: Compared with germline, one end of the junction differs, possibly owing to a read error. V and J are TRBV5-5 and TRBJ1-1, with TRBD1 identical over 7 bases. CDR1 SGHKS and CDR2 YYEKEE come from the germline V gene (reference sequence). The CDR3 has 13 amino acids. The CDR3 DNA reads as TGTGCCAGCAGCTTCGACAGGGACACTGAAGCTCTCTTT. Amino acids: CASSFDRDTEALF.

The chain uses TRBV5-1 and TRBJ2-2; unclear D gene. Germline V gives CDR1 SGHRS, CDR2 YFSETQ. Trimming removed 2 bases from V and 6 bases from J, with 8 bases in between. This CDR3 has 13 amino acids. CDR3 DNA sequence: TGCGCCAGCAGCTTAGTACGGGCCGGGGAGCTGTTTTTT. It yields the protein CASSLVRAGELFF.

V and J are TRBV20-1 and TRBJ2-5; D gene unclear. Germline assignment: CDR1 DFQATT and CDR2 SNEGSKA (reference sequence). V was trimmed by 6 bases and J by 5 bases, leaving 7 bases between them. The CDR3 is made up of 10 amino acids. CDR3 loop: CSARWETQYF. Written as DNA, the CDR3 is TGCAGTGCCAGATGGGAGACCCAGTACTTC.

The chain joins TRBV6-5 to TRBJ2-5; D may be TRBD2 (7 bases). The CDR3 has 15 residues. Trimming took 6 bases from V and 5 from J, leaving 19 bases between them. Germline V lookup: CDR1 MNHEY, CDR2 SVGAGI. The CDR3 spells CASSKGGRKRETQYF. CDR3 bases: TGTGCCAGCAGCAAGGGGGGGAGAAAACGGGAGACCCAGTACTTC.

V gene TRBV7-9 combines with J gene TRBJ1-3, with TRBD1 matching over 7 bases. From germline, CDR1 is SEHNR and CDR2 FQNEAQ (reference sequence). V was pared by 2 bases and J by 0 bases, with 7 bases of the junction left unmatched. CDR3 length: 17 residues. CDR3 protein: CASSLPGQVRSGNTIYF. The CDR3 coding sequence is TGTGCCAGCAGCTTACCTGGACAGGTTCGCTCTGGAAACACCATATATTTT.

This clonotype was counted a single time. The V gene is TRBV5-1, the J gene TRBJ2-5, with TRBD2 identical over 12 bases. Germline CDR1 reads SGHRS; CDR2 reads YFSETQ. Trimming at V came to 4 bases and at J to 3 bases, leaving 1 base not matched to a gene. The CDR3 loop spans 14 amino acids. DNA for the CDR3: TGCGCCAGCAGCCGACTAGCGGGGGAAGAGACCCAGTACTTC. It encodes CASSRLAGEETQYF.

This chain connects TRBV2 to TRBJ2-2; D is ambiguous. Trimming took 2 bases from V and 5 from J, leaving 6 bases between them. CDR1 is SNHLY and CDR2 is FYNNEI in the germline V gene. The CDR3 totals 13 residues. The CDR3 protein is CASSEFQTGELFF. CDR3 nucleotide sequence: TGTGCCAGCAGTGAATTCCAAACCGGGGAGCTGTTTTTT.

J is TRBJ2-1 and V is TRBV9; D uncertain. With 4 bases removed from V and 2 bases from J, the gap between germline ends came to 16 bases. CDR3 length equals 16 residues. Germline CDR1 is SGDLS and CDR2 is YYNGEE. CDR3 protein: CASSPRWGLPYNEQFF. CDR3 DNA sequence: TGTGCCAGCAGCCCCAGATGGGGATTACCCTACAATGAGCAGTTCTTC. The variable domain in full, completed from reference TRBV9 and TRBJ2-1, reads DSGVTQTPKHLITATGQRVTLRCSPRSGDLSVYWYQQSLDQGLQFLIQYYNGEERAKGNILERFSAQQFPDLHSELNLSSLELGDSALYFCASSPRWGLPYNEQFFGPGTRLTVL.

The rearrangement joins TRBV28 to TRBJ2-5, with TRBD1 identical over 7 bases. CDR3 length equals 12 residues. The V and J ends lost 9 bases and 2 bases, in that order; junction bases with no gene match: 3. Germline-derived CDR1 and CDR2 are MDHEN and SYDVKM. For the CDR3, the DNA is TGTGCCAGTGGGACAGATCAAGAGACCCAGTACTTC. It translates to CASGTDQETQYF.